Reported below is one T cell receptor (beta chain). These data originate in a study of T-cell reconstitution after alpha-beta-depleted transplantation in children. It was with unique molecular identifiers that the TCRbeta library was prepared. TCRdb re-analysed the PCR reads in MiXCR, keeping a single row per CDR3 protein. Among about 540,000 distinct CDR3 sequences listed, about 16% were seen once. V lost 5 bases and J lost 4, with 18 bases in between. This CDR3 comprises 16 residues. Germline CDR1 and CDR2: KGHSH and LQKENI. The V gene is TRBV18, the J gene TRBJ2-1; unclear D gene. This sequence was found in a human donor who donated a stem cell graft to a child with acute lymphoblastic leukemia. The sample in question was PBMCs from the stem cell graft donor, obtained from the stem cell graft. DNA of the CDR3: TGTGCCAGCTCATCCCGGCTTGGGTTTAAGTACAATGAGCAGTTCTTC. Its protein is CASSSRLGFKYNEQFF.